This TCR beta chain was found in a study of blood T cell repertoires in COVID-19. The overall study: The cDNA or gDNA used as material had been derived from T cells, B-cell-depleted T cells, or PBMCs.

The authors' processing: Amplification of reference gene primers provided the estimated nucleated cell counts. Sequencing used immunoSEQ multiplex PCR; TCRdb keeps in-frame clones, though not all of them. V and J calls and clone size are given by that table; D and trimming were obtained from the DNA. The sample carries about 100,000 clones, 70% to 90% recorded once. This CDR3 region has 15 residues. CDR1 is SGDLS and CDR2 is YYNGEE in the germline V gene. V lost 0 bases and J 1 base, leaving 10 bases between the germline ends. The material sequenced was peripheral blood. The V and J genes are TRBV9 and TRBJ1-1, with TRBD1 as a possible D gene (6 bases). The receptor was isolated from a human donor in a cohort sampled during active COVID-19. Here the CDR3 reads CASSVGEDRNTEAFF. Here the CDR3 DNA reads TGTGCCAGCAGCGTAGGTGAGGACAGGAACACTGAAGCTTTCTTT.